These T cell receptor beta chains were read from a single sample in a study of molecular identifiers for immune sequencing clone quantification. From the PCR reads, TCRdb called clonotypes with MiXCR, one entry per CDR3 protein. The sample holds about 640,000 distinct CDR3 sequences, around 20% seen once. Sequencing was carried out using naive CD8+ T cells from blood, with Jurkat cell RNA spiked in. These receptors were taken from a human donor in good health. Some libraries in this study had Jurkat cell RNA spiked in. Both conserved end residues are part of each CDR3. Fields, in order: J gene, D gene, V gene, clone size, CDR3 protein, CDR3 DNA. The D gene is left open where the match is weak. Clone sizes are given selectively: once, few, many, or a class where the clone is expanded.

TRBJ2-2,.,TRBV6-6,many,CASRQDRGSGTGELFF,TGTGCCAGCCGGCAGGACCGAGGTTCAGGCACCGGGGAGCTGTTTTTT
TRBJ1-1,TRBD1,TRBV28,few,CASSLRTGGAMNTEAFF,TGTGCCAGCAGTTTACGGACAGGGGGCGCGATGAACACTGAAGCTTTCTTT
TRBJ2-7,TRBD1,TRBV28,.,CASSLDRGASYEQYF,TGTGCCAGCAGTTTAGACAGGGGTGCTTCCTACGAGCAGTACTTC
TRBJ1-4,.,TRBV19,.,CASRHSDGINEKLFF,TGTGCCAGTAGACACTCGGACGGAATTAATGAAAAACTGTTTTTT
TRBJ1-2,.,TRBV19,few,CASSISDSGDYGYTF,TGTGCCAGTAGTATCTCGGACAGCGGAGACTATGGCTACACCTTC
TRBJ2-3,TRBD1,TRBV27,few,CASSPGTGSGDTQYF,TGTGCCAGCAGTCCTGGGACAGGGAGTGGGGATACGCAGTATTTT
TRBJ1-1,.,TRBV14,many,CASSQGSRRAFF,TGTGCCAGCAGCCAAGGGTCCCGGCGGGCTTTCTTT
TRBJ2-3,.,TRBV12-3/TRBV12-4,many,CASSSPFVGSTDTQYF,TGTGCCAGCAGCTCCCCTTTTGTGGGAAGCACAGATACGCAGTATTTT
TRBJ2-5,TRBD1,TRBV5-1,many,CASWDRYQETQYF,TGCGCCAGCTGGGACAGGTATCAAGAGACCCAGTACTTC
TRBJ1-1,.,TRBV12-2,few,CASRFPDQAFF,TGTGCAAGTCGCTTCCCCGATCAAGCTTTCTTT
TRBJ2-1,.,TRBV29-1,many,CSVVTSEQFF,TGCAGCGTTGTGACCTCTGAGCAGTTCTTC
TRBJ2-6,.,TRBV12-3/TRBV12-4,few,CASSFGRWGSGANVLTF,TGTGCCAGCAGTTTCGGCAGGTGGGGCTCTGGGGCCAACGTCCTGACTTTC
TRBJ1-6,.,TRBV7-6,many,CASSPRDNYNSPLHF,TGTGCCAGCAGCCCGCGGGACAACTATAATTCACCCCTCCACTTT
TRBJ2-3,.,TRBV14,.,CASSQHPGADTQYF,TGTGCCAGCAGCCAACACCCAGGGGCAGATACGCAGTATTTT
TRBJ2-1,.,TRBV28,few,CASKGIHYNEQFF,TGTGCCAGCAAGGGGATACACTACAATGAGCAGTTCTTC
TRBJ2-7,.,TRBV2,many,CASSWVSSSYEQYF,TGTGCCAGCAGTTGGGTTTCATCCTCCTACGAGCAGTACTTC
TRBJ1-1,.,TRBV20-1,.,CSADPFGWNTEAFF,TGCAGTGCCGATCCATTCGGCTGGAACACTGAAGCTTTCTTT
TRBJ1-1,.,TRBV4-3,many,CASSQDWGPLANTEAFF,TGCGCCAGCAGCCAAGATTGGGGGCCATTGGCGAACACTGAAGCTTTCTTT
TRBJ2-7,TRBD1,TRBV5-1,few,CASSPKATGSYEQYF,TGCGCCAGCAGCCCAAAAGCGACAGGGTCCTACGAGCAGTACTTC
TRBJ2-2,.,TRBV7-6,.,CASSRDMNTGELSF,TGTGCCAGCAGCAGAGACATGAACACCGGGGAGCTGTCTTTT
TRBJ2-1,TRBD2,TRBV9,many,CASSVGGRAGYEQFF,TGTGCCAGCAGCGTAGGCGGGAGGGCCGGGTATGAGCAGTTCTTC
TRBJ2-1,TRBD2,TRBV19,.,CASRLAGGLGQFF,TGTGCCAGTAGACTCGCGGGGGGCCTTGGGCAGTTCTTC
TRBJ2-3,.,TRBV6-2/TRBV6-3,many,CASSYSRTRSGDTQYF,TGTGCCAGCAGTTACAGCAGGACCCGCAGTGGAGATACGCAGTATTTT
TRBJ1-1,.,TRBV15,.,CATSRDGENTEAFF,TGTGCCACCAGCAGAGACGGTGAGAACACTGAAGCTTTCTTT
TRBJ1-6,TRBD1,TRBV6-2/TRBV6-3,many,CASSEGQAAGNSPLHF,TGTGCCAGCAGTGAGGGACAGGCAGCGGGCAATTCACCCCTCCACTTT
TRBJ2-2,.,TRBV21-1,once,CASSKSWDKVTGELFF,TGTGCCAGCAGCAAATCTTGGGACAAGGTCACCGGGGAGCTGTTTTTT
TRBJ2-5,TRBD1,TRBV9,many,CASSARGLEQETQYF,TGTGCCAGCAGCGCAAGGGGGCTGGAGCAAGAGACCCAGTACTTC
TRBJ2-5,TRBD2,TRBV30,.,CAWSVAGGPRETQYF,TGTGCCTGGAGTGTAGCGGGGGGGCCGAGGGAGACCCAGTACTTC
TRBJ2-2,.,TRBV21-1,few,CASSKTPGQLNTGELFF,TGTGCCAGCAGCAAAACCCCGGGACAGTTGAACACCGGGGAGCTGTTTTTT
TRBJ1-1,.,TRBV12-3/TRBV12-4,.,CASSHFRGTNTEAFF,TGTGCCAGCAGTCATTTCAGGGGAACGAACACTGAAGCTTTCTTT
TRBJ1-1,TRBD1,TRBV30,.,CVGGQGMTEAFF,TGTGTGGGGGGACAGGGGATGACTGAAGCTTTCTTT
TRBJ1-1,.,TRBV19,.,CASSMGAEAFF,TGTGCCAGTAGTATGGGGGCTGAAGCTTTCTTT
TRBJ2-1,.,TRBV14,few,CASSQEAGNYNEQFF,TGCGCCAGCAGCCAAGAAGCGGGTAACTACAATGAGCAGTTCTTC
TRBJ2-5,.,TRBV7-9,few,CASSFILGQKETQYF,TGTGCCAGCAGCTTTATCTTAGGTCAGAAAGAGACCCAGTACTTC